The T cell receptor (beta chain) described here comes from a study of cytomegalovirus exposure and HLA in healthy donors. Overall study findings and caveats: As immune exposure information, only CMV serostatus was available.

Donors likely had unrecorded immune exposures despite being nominally healthy when sampled. As concerns this clone: Its antigen is unknown.

Per germline, CDR1 SGHRS and CDR2 YFSETQ. V lost 5 bases and J 0 bases, leaving 13 bases between the germline ends. This CDR3 is built from 15 residues. PCR amplification relied on 60 Vbeta primers (plus 13 Jbeta primers). The data were produced by immunoSEQ multiplex PCR, yet TCRdb's version contains in-frame clones alone and is incomplete. This repertoire shows about 210,000 clones, approximately 80% found once; its top ten account for 10%. V usage is TRBV5-1 and J usage is TRBJ2-3; unclear D gene. Sample: PBMCs. The TCR sequence derives from a woman aged 50 to 60 in good health and CMV-seropositive. CDR3 sequence (DNA): TGCGCCAGCAGTCCCACTCGAACTAGCACAGATACGCAGTATTTT. Amino acid sequence: CASSPTRTSTDTQYF.